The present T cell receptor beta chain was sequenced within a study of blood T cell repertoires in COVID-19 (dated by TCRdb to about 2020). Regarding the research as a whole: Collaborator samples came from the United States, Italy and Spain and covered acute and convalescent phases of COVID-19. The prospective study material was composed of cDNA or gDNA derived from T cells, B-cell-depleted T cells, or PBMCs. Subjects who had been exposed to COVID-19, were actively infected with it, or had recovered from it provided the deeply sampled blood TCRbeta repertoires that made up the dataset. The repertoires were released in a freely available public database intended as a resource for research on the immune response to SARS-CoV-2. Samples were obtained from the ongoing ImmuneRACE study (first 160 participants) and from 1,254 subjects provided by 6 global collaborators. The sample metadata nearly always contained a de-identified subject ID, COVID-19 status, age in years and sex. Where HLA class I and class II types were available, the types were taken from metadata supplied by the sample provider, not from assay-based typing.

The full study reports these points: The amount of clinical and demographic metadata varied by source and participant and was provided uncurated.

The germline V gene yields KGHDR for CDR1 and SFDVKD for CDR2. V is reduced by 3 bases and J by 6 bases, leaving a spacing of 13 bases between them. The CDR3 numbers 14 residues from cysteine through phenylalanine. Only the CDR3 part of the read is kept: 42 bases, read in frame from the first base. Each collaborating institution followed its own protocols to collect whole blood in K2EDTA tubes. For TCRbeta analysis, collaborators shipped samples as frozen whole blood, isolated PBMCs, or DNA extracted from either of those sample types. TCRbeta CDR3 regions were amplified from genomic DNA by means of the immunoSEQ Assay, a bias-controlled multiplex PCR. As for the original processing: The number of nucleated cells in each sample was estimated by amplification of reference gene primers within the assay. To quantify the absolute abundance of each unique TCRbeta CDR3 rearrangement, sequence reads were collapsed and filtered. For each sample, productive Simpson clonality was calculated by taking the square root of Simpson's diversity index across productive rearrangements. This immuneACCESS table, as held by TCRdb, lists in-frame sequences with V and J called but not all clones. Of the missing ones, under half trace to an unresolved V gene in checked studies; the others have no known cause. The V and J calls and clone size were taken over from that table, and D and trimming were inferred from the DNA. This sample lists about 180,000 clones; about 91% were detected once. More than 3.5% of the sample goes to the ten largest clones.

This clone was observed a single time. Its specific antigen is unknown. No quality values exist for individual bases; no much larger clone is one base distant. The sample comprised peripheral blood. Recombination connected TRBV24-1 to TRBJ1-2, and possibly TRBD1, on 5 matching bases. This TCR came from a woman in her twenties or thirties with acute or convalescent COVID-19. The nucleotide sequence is TGTGCCACCAGTGATGGCGGGACGGCACATGGCTACACCTTC. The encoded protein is CATSDGGTAHGYTF.